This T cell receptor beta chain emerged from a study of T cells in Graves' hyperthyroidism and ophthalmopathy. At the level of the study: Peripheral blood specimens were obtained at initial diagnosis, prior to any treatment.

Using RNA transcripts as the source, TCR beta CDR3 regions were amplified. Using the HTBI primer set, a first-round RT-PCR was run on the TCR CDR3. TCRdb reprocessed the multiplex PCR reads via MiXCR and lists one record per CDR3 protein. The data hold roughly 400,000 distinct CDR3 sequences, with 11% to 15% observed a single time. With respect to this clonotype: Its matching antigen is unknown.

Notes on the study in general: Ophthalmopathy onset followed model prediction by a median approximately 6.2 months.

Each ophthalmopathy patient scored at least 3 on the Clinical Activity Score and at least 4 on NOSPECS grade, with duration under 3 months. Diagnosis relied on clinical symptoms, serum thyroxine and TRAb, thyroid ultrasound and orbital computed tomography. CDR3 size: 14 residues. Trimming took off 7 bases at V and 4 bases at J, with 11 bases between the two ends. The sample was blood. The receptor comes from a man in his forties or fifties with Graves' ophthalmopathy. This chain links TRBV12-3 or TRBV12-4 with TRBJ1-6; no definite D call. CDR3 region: CASTSGLYNSPLHF. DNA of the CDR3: TGTGCCAGCACCAGCGGGCTGTATAATTCACCCCTCCACTTT.